This TCR beta chain was found in a study of shared clonotypes between healthy human individuals. The overall study: Donors were a couple of women and three men aged 18 to 49.

The study's findings and limits: Clonotypes not shared had lower generation probabilities than those common to all four donors. Shared across a handful of donors were roughly 4.8% of the naive CD4 clonotypes.

Under the authors' procedure: Because ImmunoSEQ provided only junction sequences with no quality scores, the filtering differed. Generated by immunoSEQ multiplex PCR, the TCRdb table keeps only in-frame clones and is missing some. For V, J and clone size, that table is used; D and trimming come from the DNA. The data contain millions of clones, 85% to 95% of them singletons. Turning to this clone: Its cognate antigen is unknown.

Trimming cost V 11 bases and J 4 bases, with 23 bases left between them. Per germline, CDR1 SEHNR and CDR2 FQNEAQ (reference sequence). The CDR3 length is 15 residues. Sequenced: naive CD4+ T cells sorted from blood. The subset: CD45RA+ positively selected. The gene calls are TRBV7-9 and TRBJ2-5, with D maybe TRBD1 (6 bases). The clonotype was recovered from a man between 18 and 35 years old in good health. This CDR3 is CAVRGAPRGGETQYF. The CDR3 nucleotides are TGTGCCGTCAGGGGAGCCCCCAGAGGGGGAGAGACCCAGTACTTC.